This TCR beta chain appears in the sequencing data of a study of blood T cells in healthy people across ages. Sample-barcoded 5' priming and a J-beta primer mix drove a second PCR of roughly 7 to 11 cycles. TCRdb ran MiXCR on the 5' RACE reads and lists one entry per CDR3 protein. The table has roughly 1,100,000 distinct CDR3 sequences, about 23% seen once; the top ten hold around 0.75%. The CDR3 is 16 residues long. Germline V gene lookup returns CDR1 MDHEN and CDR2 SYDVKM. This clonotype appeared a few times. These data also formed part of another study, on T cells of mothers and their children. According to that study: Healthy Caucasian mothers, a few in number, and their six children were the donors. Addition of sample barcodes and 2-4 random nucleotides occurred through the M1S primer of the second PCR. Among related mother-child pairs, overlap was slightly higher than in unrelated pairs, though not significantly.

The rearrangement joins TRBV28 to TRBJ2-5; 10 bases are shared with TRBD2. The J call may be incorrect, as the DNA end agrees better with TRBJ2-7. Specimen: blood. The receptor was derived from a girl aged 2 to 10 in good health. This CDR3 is CASSLSTSGKFYEQYF. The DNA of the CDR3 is TGTGCCAGCAGTTTGTCTACTAGCGGGAAGTTCTACGAGCAGTACTTC.